This passage covers 14 T cell receptor beta chains from one sample sequenced in a study of Ad26.COV2.S vaccination and SARS-CoV-2 variants. Sequenced by immunoSEQ multiplex PCR; TCRdb stores in-frame clones only, minus some. The table includes 300,000 to 400,000 clones, roughly 81% detected once. As for treatment: some 19 received Ad26.COV2.S at low or high dose, single or two shots; 5 received placebo; per-sample allocation not given. Samples analyzed were those drawn on day 63 after the first vaccine or placebo injection. The sequencing here drew on peripheral blood, taken in a trial of Ad26.COV2.S vaccine versus placebo. These receptors were obtained from a person between 18 and 60 years old who received the Ad26.COV2.S COVID-19 vaccine or a placebo.

This chain joins TRBV2 and TRBJ1-3; no clear D gene. Germline V gene lookup returns CDR1 SNHLY and CDR2 FYNNEI. Trimming pared 6 bases from V and 2 bases from J, leaving 8 bases between. This CDR3 is built from 13 residues. This chain's CDR3 is CASRTDAGNTIYF. The CDR3 DNA sequence: TGTGCCAGCAGGACTGACGCTGGAAACACCATATATTTT.

This clone was observed once. The CDR3 sequence is CASSQVRDTSNYGYTF. In nucleotides, the CDR3 is TGCGCCAGCAGCCAAGTCCGTGACACGTCTAACTATGGCTACACCTTC. The chain has TRBV4-3 and TRBJ1-2, with D uncertain. V lost 1 base to trimming and J lost 0 bases, with 12 bases between them. CDR1 is LGHNA, CDR2 YSLEER, per germline. This CDR3 region has 16 residues.

This chain uses TRBV30 with TRBJ2-5; a weak D match, TRBD2 (6 bases). The CDR3 length is 16 residues. Germline V gives CDR1 GTSNPN, CDR2 SVGIG (reference sequence). Trimming removed 0 bases at V and 4 bases at J, with 18 bases between. CDR3 nucleotides: TGTGCCTGGAGTGTAGATAGACCAGCGGAGGGAGAGACCCAGTACTTC. It specifies CAWSVDRPAEGETQYF.

V gene TRBV6-6 combines with J gene TRBJ1-1; no definite D call. Deletions cut 6 bases from V and 2 bases from J, with 16 bases between. Looked up from germline, CDR1 is MNHNY and CDR2 is SVGAGI (reference sequence). The CDR3 spans 15 residues. CDR3 sequence: CASSPEMTVNTEAFF. In DNA, the CDR3 is TGTGCCAGCAGCCCAGAGATGACGGTAAACACTGAAGCTTTCTTT.

The chain links TRBV18 to TRBJ2-3, with a possible D match to TRBD2 (7 bases). V lost 7 bases, J lost 0 bases, and 14 bases lay in between. The CDR3 runs 15 residues. Germline V CDR1 and CDR2: KGHSH, LQKENI. CDR3 DNA: TGTGCCAGCTTTTGGGGGGGCCAAAGCACAGATACGCAGTATTTT. This sequence encodes CASFWGGQSTDTQYF. Variable domain in full (rest from reference TRBV18 and TRBJ2-3): NAGVMQNPRHLVRRRGQEARLRCSPMKGHSHVYWYRQLPEEGLKFMVYLQKENIIDESGMPKERFSAEFPKEGPSILRIQQVVRGDSAAYFCASFWGGQSTDTQYFGPGTRLTVL.

The J gene is TRBJ2-1, the V gene TRBV5-1; 7 bases fit TRBD2. Germline assignment: CDR1 SGHRS and CDR2 YFSETQ. Trimming cost V 0 bases and J 4 bases; bases outside gene matches: 4. The CDR3 covers 15 residues. As DNA, the CDR3 is TGCGCCAGCAGCTTGGCTGAGCGGGGATACAATGAGCAGTTCTTC. Its translation is CASSLAERGYNEQFF.

The rearrangement uses TRBV6-5 and TRBJ2-7; TRBD1 aligns across 7 bases. This CDR3 is built from 16 residues. The V and J ends lost 0 bases and 3 bases, in that order; junction bases with no gene match: 8. The V gene's germline CDR1 is MNHEY and CDR2 SVGAGI. CDR3 sequence (DNA): TGTGCCAGCAGTTACTCTACCGTGGCAGGGGGCTACGAGCAGTACTTC. Protein sequence: CASSYSTVAGGYEQYF.

The chain carries TRBV4-1 and TRBJ2-7; no clear D. Germline values: CDR1 MGHRA, CDR2 YSYEKL. There are 15 residues in the CDR3. V gave up 1 base and J gave up 2 bases, with 12 bases separating them. DNA of the CDR3: TGCGCCAGCAGCCAAGTCCCTCTAGACACCTACGAGCAGTACTTC. Residues: CASSQVPLDTYEQYF.

This clone has just a few counts. The genes are TRBV19 and TRBJ2-2; the match to TRBD2 covers 7 bases. V dropped 3 bases and J dropped 6; count of bases not matched to a gene: 7. The CDR3 runs 15 residues. CDR1 is LNHDA and CDR2 is SQIVND in the germline V gene (reference sequence). CDR3 in amino acids: CASSIGTNGPGELFF. The CDR3 nucleotides read TGTGCCAGTAGTATCGGGACTAATGGTCCCGGGGAGCTGTTTTTT.

This clone was detected once. The chain has TRBV5-1 and TRBJ2-5; 8 nucleotides match TRBD1. The V segment lost 1 base and the J segment 4 bases; nucleotides outside the gene matches: 6. Germline V gene data show CDR1 as SGHRS and CDR2 as YFSETQ. The CDR3 runs to 15 residues. The CDR3 loop reads CASSLLTGVTETQYF. The DNA of the CDR3 is TGCGCCAGCAGCTTGCTGACAGGGGTGACAGAGACCCAGTACTTC.

This chain connects TRBV14 to TRBJ1-1, with D unresolved. The germline V gene has CDR1 SGHDN and CDR2 FVKESK. Trimming took off 1 base at V and 5 bases at J, with 14 bases between the two ends. The CDR3 totals 15 residues. This CDR3 reads CASSQVNLKVTEAFF. In nucleotides, the CDR3 is TGTGCCAGCAGCCAAGTCAACCTGAAGGTTACTGAAGCTTTCTTT.

This chain links TRBV7-9 with TRBJ1-1; TRBD1 is a possible D gene (5 bases). Germline-derived CDR1 and CDR2 are SEHNR and FQNEAQ (reference sequence). Trimming cost V 1 base and J 3 bases, with 12 bases left between them. The CDR3 runs to 15 residues. CDR3 DNA: TGTGCCAGCAGCTTAGGGCCAGGGTGGGACACTGAAGCTTTCTTT. This sequence encodes CASSLGPGWDTEAFF.

The chain is built from TRBV29-1 and TRBJ1-4; D is uncertain. V lost 5 bases, J lost 7 bases, and 20 bases lay in between. The germline V gene encodes CDR1 SQVTM and CDR2 ANQGSEA. The CDR3 consists of 15 residues. CDR3 sequence: CSVTPRGATGEKLFF. The CDR3 DNA follows: TGCAGCGTTACCCCCCGGGGAGCCACTGGTGAAAAACTGTTTTTT.

V and J are TRBV5-1 and TRBJ2-3, with D perhaps matching TRBD2 (5 bases). The CDR3 spans 18 residues. V was shortened by 2 bases and J by 1 base, with 20 bases between the two germline ends. Germline V gene lookup returns CDR1 SGHRS and CDR2 YFSETQ. CDR3 sequence reads: CASSFSGLGRMGTDTQYF. Written as DNA, the CDR3 is TGCGCCAGCAGCTTCTCAGGACTCGGTCGTATGGGCACAGATACGCAGTATTTT.